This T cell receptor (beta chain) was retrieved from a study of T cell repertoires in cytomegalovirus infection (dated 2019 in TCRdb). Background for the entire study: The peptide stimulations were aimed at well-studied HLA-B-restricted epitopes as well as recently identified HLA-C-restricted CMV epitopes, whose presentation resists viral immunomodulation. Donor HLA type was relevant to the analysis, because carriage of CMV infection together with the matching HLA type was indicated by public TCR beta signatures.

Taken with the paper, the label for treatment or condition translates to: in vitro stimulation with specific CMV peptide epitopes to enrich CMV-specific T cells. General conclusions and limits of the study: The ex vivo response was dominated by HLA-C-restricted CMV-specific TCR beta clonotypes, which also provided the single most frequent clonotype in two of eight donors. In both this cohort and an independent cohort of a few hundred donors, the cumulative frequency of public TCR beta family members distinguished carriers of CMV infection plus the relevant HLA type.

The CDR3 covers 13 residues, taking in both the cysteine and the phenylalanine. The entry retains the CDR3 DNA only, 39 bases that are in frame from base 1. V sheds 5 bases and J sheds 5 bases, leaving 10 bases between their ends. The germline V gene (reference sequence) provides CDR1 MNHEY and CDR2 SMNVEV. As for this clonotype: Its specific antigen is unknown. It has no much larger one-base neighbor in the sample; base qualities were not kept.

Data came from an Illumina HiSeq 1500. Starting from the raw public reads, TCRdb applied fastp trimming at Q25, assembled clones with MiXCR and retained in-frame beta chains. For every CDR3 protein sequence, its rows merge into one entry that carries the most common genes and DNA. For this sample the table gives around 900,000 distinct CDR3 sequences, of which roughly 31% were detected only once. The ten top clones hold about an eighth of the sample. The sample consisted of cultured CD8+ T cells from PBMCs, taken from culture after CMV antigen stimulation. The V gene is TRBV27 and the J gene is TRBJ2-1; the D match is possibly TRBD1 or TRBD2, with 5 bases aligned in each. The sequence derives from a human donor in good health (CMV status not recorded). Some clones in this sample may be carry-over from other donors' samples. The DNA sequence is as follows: TGTGCCAGCAGTGTCGGGACCCACAATGAGCAGTTCTTC. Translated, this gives CASSVGTHNEQFF.